This T cell receptor beta chain was recorded in a study of T-cell memory formation after mild COVID-19. Across the whole study: TCR clusters mostly belonged to single donors.

Study-wide findings and caveats: Whereas later expanders leaned CD4+, clones contracting day 15 to 85 showed a balanced CD4/CD8 makeup. Pre-infection memory showed some responding clones, and this suggested that cross-reactive memory joined.

A remark on this clonotype: Its specificity is unknown.

The 5'RACE method, run with constant-segment primers, produced TCR alpha and TCR beta cDNA libraries (carrying sample barcodes and UMIs). Each CDR3 protein is one row after TCRdb ran MiXCR on the 5' RACE reads. The table has under 200,000 distinct CDR3 sequences, around a tenth seen once; the top ten hold 3.8%. The sequencing input was PBMCs or a T cell subset sorted from them (not recorded which). This clonotype originated in a man aged 18 to 30 who had mild COVID-19 (a few samples of this study predate the infection). Cell type and time point are not known.

CDR3 amino acids: CASSLGGHNEQYF. The CDR3 nucleotides are TGTGCCAGCAGCTTGGGGGGACATAACGAGCAGTACTTC. The chain couples TRBV5-8 to TRBJ2-7, with TRBD1 as a possible D gene (6 bases). The CDR3 has 13 amino acids. In germline, CDR1 is SGHTS, CDR2 YDEGEE. V was pared by 0 bases and J by 5 bases, with 9 bases between.